This TCR beta chain was identified during a study of cytomegalovirus exposure and HLA in healthy donors. Study-wide context: The roughly 120 million unique TCR beta sequences, from about 179 million T cells, were found by an earlier analysis. Study-wide points: In presence/absence analyses, roughly uniform sequencing depth across donors was assumed. TRBV6-2, TRBV6-3 and some other V segments were excluded as indistinguishable.

Primers for the PCR totalled 60 Vbeta and 13 Jbeta. In the original workflow: About 10 million shared chains were among the 80 million or so unique TCR beta chains that a later analysis counted. The assay was immunoSEQ multiplex PCR, and TCRdb's table has in-frame clones only and misses some. That table is the source of V, J and clone size, and D and trimming were worked out from the DNA. The top ten clones hold 3.9% of a sample with fewer than 70,000 clones, 80% of them seen once. In regard to this clone: The antigen remains unidentified.

This CDR3 has 16 amino acids. CDR1 and CDR2 from the germline V gene are SGHRS and YFSETQ. After removal of 4 bases from V and 2 bases from J, the junction contained 7 bases not matched to a gene. Material for sequencing was PBMCs. The J gene is TRBJ1-5, the V gene TRBV5-1; 9 nucleotides match TRBD1. This receptor was obtained from a woman aged 40 to 55 in good health and CMV-seronegative. The CDR3: CASSPGTGIGNQPQHF. DNA of the CDR3: TGCGCCAGCAGCCCGGGGACAGGGATCGGCAATCAGCCCCAGCATTTT.